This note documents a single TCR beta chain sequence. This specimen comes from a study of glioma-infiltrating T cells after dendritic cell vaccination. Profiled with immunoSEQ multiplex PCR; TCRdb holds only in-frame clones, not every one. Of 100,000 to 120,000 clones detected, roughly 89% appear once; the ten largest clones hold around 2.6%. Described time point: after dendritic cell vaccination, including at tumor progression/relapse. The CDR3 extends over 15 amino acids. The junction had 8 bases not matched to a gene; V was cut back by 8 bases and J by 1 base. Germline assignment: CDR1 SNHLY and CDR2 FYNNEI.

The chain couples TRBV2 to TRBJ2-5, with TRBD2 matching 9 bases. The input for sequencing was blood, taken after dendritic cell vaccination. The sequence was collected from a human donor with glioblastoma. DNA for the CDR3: TGTGCCAGCGGGAAAGCGGGGGGATTCCAAGAGACCCAGTACTTC. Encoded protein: CASGKAGGFQETQYF. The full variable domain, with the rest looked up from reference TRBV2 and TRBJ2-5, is EPEVTQTPSHQVTQMGQEVILRCVPISNHLYFYWYRQILGQKVEFLVSFYNNEISEKSEIFDDQFSVERPDGSNFTLKIRSTKLEDSAMYFCASGKAGGFQETQYFGPGTRLLVL.